These T cell receptor beta chains were read from a single sample in a study of siplizumab effects on memory and regulatory T cells. This table comes from immunoSEQ multiplex PCR, and its TCRdb copy is limited to in-frame clones, with some not included. The sample shows about 64,000 clones, about 96% of them seen only once. The material sequenced was naive CD8+ T cells sorted from blood. The receptors stem from a human donor in good health. Each CDR3 is given with its conserved first and last residue. D genes are given only for firm matches.

V gene: TRBV7-9
J gene: TRBJ1-1
D gene: -
CDR3 protein: CASCRGGTEAFF
CDR3 DNA: TGTGCCAGCTGCCGGGGTGGGACTGAAGCTTTCTTT

V gene: TRBV30
J gene: TRBJ2-5
D gene: -
CDR3 protein: CAWSVVAPRETQYF
CDR3 DNA: TGTGCCTGGAGTGTAGTGGCGCCTAGGGAGACCCAGTACTTC

V gene: TRBV5-4
J gene: TRBJ2-5
D gene: -
CDR3 protein: CASSQPNEETQYF
CDR3 DNA: TGTGCCAGCAGCCAACCGAACGAAGAGACCCAGTACTTC

V gene: TRBV6-1
J gene: TRBJ2-7
D gene: -
CDR3 protein: CASSGTYYEQYF
CDR3 DNA: TGTGCCAGCAGCGGGACCTACTACGAGCAGTACTTC

V gene: TRBV4-2
J gene: TRBJ1-1
D gene: -
CDR3 protein: CASSQGVNTEAFF
CDR3 DNA: TGTGCCAGCAGCCAAGGGGTGAACACTGAAGCTTTCTTT

V gene: TRBV11-2
J gene: TRBJ1-2
D gene: TRBD1
CDR3 protein: CASSLVLRDRGHYGYTF
CDR3 DNA: TGTGCCAGCAGCTTAGTTTTGAGGGACAGGGGGCACTATGGCTACACCTTC

V gene: TRBV7-7
J gene: TRBJ2-7
D gene: -
CDR3 protein: CASSLDSGDPEQYF
CDR3 DNA: TGTGCCAGCAGCTTGGATAGTGGGGATCCGGAGCAGTACTTC

V gene: TRBV18
J gene: TRBJ2-6
D gene: TRBD1
CDR3 protein: CASSPGQISGANVLTF
CDR3 DNA: TGTGCCAGCTCACCGGGACAGATATCTGGGGCCAACGTCCTGACTTTC

V gene: TRBV4-3
J gene: TRBJ2-5
D gene: TRBD2
CDR3 protein: CASSQDPGRGGPEETQYF
CDR3 DNA: TGCGCCAGCAGCCAAGATCCGGGCCGGGGGGGCCCGGAGGAGACCCAGTACTTC

V gene: TRBV11-2
J gene: TRBJ2-5
D gene: -
CDR3 protein: CASSLGGSTMETQYF
CDR3 DNA: TGTGCCAGCAGCCTAGGGGGAAGCACCATGGAGACCCAGTACTTC